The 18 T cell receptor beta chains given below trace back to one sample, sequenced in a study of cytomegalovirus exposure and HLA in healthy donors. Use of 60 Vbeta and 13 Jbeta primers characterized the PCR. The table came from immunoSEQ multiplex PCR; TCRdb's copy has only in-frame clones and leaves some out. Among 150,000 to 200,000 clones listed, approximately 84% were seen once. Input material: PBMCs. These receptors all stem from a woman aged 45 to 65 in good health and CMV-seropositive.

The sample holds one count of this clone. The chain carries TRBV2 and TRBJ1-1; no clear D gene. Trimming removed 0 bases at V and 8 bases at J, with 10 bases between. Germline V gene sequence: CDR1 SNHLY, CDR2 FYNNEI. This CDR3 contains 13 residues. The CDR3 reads CASSEAWRVEAFF. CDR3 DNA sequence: TGTGCCAGCAGTGAAGCTTGGAGGGTGGAAGCTTTCTTT.

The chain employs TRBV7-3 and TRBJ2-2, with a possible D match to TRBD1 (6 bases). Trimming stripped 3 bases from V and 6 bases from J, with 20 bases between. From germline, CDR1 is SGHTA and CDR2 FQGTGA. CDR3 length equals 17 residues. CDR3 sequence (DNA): TGTGCCAGCAGCTTGACAGGTCGTATGGGGGAAGCCGGGGAGCTGTTTTTT. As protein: CASSLTGRMGEAGELFF.

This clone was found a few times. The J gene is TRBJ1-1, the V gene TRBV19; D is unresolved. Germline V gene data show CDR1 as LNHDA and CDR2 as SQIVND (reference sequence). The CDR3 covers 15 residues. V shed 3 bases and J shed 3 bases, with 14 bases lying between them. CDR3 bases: TGTGCCAGTAGTATGGGCATGCGGGATTACACTGAAGCTTTCTTT. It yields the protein CASSMGMRDYTEAFF.

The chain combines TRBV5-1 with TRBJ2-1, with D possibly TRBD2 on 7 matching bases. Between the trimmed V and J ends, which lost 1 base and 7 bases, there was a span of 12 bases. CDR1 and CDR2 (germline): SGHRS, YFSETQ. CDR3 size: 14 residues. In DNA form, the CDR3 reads TGCGCCAGCAGCTTGTACGGGGGGCCGAATGAGCAGTTCTTC. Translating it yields CASSLYGGPNEQFF.

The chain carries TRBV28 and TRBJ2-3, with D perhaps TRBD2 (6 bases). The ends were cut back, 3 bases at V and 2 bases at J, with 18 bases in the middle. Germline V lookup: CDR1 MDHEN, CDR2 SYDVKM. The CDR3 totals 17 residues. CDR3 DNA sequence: TGTGCCAGCAGTTTCTCTTCCCTTAGCGGATACACAGATACGCAGTATTTT. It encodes CASSFSSLSGYTDTQYF.

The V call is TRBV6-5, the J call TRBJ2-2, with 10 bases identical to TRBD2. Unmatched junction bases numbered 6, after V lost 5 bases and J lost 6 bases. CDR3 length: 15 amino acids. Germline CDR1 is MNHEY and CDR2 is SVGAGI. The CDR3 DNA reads TGTGCCAGCAGTCCAGCGGGGGGGCCGGCCGGGGAGCTGTTTTTT. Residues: CASSPAGGPAGELFF.

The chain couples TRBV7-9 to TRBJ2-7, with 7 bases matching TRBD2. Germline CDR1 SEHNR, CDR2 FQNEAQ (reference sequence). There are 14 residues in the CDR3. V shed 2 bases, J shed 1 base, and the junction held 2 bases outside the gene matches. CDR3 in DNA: TGTGCCAGCAGCTTATCCGGGAGGTCCTACGAGCAGTACTTC. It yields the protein CASSLSGRSYEQYF.

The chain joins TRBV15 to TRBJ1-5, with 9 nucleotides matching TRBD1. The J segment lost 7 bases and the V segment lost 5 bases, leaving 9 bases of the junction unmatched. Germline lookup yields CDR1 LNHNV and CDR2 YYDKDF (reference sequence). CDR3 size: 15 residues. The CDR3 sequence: CATSWDRANSQPQHF. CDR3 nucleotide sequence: TGTGCCACCAGCTGGGACAGGGCGAATAGCCAGCCCCAGCATTTT.

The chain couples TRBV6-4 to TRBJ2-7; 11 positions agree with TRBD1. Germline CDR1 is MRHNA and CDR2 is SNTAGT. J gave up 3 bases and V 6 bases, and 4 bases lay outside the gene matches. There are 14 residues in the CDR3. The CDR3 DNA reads TGTGCCAGCAGCGCCGGGACAGGGGGCTACGAGCAGTACTTC. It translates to CASSAGTGGYEQYF.

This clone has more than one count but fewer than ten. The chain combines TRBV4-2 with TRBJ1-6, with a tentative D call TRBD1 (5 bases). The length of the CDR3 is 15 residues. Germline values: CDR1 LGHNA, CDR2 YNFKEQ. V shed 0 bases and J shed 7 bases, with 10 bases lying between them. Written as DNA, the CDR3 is TGTGCCAGCAGCCAAGATCCAGGGCCAAATTCACCCCTCCACTTT. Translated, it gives CASSQDPGPNSPLHF.

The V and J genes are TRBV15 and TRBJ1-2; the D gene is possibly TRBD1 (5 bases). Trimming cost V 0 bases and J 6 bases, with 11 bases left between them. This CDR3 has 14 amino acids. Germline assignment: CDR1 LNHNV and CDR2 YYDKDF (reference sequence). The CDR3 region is CATSREGRAHGYTF. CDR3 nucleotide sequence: TGTGCCACCAGCAGAGAGGGCAGGGCTCATGGCTACACCTTC.

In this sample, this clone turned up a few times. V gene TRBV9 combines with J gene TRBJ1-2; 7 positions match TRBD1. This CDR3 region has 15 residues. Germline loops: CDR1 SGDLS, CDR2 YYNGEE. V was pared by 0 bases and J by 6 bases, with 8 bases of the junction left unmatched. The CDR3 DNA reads TGTGCCAGCAGCGTAGCAGGGGGTAGCCGGGATGGCTACACCTTC. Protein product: CASSVAGGSRDGYTF.

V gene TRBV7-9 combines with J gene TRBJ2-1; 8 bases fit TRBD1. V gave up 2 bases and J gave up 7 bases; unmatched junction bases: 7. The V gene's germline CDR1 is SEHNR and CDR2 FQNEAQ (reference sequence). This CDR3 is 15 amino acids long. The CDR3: CASSLRTGLRNEQFF. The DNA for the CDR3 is TGTGCCAGCAGCTTAAGGACAGGGTTAAGGAATGAGCAGTTCTTC.

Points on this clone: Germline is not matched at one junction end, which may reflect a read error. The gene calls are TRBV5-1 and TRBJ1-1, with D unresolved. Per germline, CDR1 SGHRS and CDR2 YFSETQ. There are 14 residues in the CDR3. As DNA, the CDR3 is TGCGCCACCAGCCGGGAAGCTAATTTATTTGAAGCTTTCTTT. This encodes CATSREANLFEAFF.

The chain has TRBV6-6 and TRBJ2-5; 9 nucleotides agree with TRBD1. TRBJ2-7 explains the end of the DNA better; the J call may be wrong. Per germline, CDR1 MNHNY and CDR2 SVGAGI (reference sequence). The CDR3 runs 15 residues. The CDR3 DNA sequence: TGTGCCAGCAGTTATCGGGACAGGGAGTTAAGCGAGCAGTACTTC. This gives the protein CASSYRDRELSEQYF.

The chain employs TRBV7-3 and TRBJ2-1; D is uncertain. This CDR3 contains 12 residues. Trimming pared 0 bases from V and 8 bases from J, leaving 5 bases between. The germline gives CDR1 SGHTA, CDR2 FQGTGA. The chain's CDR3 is CASSLTGHEQFF. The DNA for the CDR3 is TGTGCCAGCAGCTTAACCGGTCATGAGCAGTTCTTC.

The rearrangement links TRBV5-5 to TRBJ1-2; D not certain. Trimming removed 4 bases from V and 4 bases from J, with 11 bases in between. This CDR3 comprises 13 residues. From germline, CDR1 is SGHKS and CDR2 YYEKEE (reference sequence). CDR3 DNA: TGTGCCAGCAGCATGTCAGTGCCCTATGGCTACACCTTC. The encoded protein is CASSMSVPYGYTF.

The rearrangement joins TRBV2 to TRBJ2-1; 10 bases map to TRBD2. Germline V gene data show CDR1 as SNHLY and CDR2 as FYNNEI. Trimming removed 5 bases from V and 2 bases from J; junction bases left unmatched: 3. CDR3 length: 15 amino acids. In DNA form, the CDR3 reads TGTGCCAGCAGTCGGACTAGCGGTACCTACAATGAGCAGTTCTTC. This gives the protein CASSRTSGTYNEQFF.